Listed below are T cell receptor beta chains from one sample, sequenced in a study of T cells in Graves' hyperthyroidism and ophthalmopathy. Each CDR3 protein is one row after TCRdb ran MiXCR on the multiplex PCR reads. The profile shows approximately 610,000 distinct CDR3 sequences, approximately 14% of them singletons. The source material was blood. These receptors originate from a woman between 40 and 55 years old with Graves' ophthalmopathy. Each CDR3 is given with its conserved first and last residue. Fields, in order: J gene, clone size, V gene, D gene, CDR3 protein, CDR3 DNA. A D gene is named only where the DNA matches it firmly. Size is omitted from some rows. Given values are once, few, many or a class for expanded clones.

j_gene: TRBJ1-1; abundance: once; v_gene: TRBV28; d_gene: .; CDR3aa: CASRGEAFF; CDR3nt: TGTGCCAGCAGAGGGGAAGCTTTCTTT
j_gene: TRBJ2-7; abundance: few; v_gene: TRBV27; d_gene: .; CDR3aa: CASTRAGNHEQYF; CDR3nt: TGTGCCAGCACCCGGGCAGGGAATCACGAGCAGTACTTC
j_gene: TRBJ2-7; abundance: once; v_gene: TRBV28; d_gene: .; CDR3aa: CASGAPGLAAERYF; CDR3nt: TGTGCCAGCGGCGCCCCAGGTTTAGCGGCCGAGCGGTACTTC
j_gene: TRBJ1-2; abundance: many; v_gene: TRBV2; d_gene: .; CDR3aa: CASSEGDGLYGYTF; CDR3nt: TGTGCCAGCAGTGAGGGGGATGGGCTCTATGGCTACACCTTC
j_gene: TRBJ1-1; abundance: .; v_gene: TRBV3-1; d_gene: .; CDR3aa: CASRGYGNTEAFF; CDR3nt: TGTGCCAGCAGGGGGTATGGGAACACTGAAGCTTTCTTT
j_gene: TRBJ1-2; abundance: many; v_gene: TRBV6-1; d_gene: .; CDR3aa: CASSRGTNYGYTF; CDR3nt: TGTGCCAGCAGTAGGGGGACTAACTATGGCTACACCTTC
j_gene: TRBJ2-5; abundance: .; v_gene: TRBV28; d_gene: TRBD2; CDR3aa: CASSLAGRSQETQYF; CDR3nt: TGTGCCAGCAGTCTAGCGGGACGGTCTCAAGAGACCCAGTACTTC
j_gene: TRBJ2-5; abundance: .; v_gene: TRBV6-5; d_gene: TRBD2; CDR3aa: CASSYRGGQTQYF; CDR3nt: TGTGCCAGCAGCTATCGGGGGGGGCAGACCCAGTACTTC
j_gene: TRBJ2-2; abundance: many; v_gene: TRBV20-1; d_gene: TRBD2; CDR3aa: CSARDPSGRAVGELFF; CDR3nt: TGCAGTGCTAGAGATCCTAGCGGGAGGGCCGTCGGGGAGCTGTTTTTT
j_gene: TRBJ1-2; abundance: many; v_gene: TRBV12-3/TRBV12-4; d_gene: .; CDR3aa: CASRRPDLYGYTF; CDR3nt: TGTGCCAGCAGACGGCCGGATCTGTATGGCTACACCTTC
j_gene: TRBJ1-5; abundance: .; v_gene: TRBV12-3/TRBV12-4; d_gene: TRBD1; CDR3aa: CASSLATGGSGQPQHF; CDR3nt: TGTGCCAGCAGTTTAGCGACAGGGGGATCGGGTCAGCCCCAGCATTTT
j_gene: TRBJ1-3; abundance: many; v_gene: TRBV11-2; d_gene: .; CDR3aa: CASSPFEVGNTIYF; CDR3nt: TGTGCCAGCAGCCCCTTCGAGGTCGGAAACACCATATATTTT
j_gene: TRBJ1-1; abundance: many; v_gene: TRBV29-1; d_gene: .; CDR3aa: CSVERAEAFF; CDR3nt: TGCAGCGTTGAAAGGGCTGAAGCTTTCTTT
j_gene: TRBJ2-5; abundance: many; v_gene: TRBV19; d_gene: .; CDR3aa: CASSIRQGQETQYF; CDR3nt: TGTGCCAGTAGTATCAGGCAGGGACAAGAGACCCAGTACTTC
j_gene: TRBJ1-2; abundance: many; v_gene: TRBV28; d_gene: .; CDR3aa: CASSLYGGNYGYTF; CDR3nt: TGTGCCAGCAGTTTATACGGGGGTAACTATGGCTACACCTTC
j_gene: TRBJ1-1; abundance: many; v_gene: TRBV12-3/TRBV12-4; d_gene: .; CDR3aa: CASSFFTANTEAFF; CDR3nt: TGTGCCAGCAGTTTTTTCACGGCGAACACTGAAGCTTTCTTT
j_gene: TRBJ2-7; abundance: many; v_gene: TRBV24-1; d_gene: TRBD2; CDR3aa: CATSDRSGSGAYEQYF; CDR3nt: TGTGCCACCAGTGATCGAAGCGGGAGTGGAGCGTACGAGCAGTACTTC
j_gene: TRBJ1-1; abundance: .; v_gene: TRBV7-2; d_gene: .; CDR3aa: CASSLGTRAEAFF; CDR3nt: TGTGCCAGCAGCCTCGGGACTCGCGCTGAAGCTTTCTTT
j_gene: TRBJ2-2; abundance: .; v_gene: TRBV6-2/TRBV6-3; d_gene: .; CDR3aa: CASMGRSRTGELFF; CDR3nt: TGTGCCAGCATGGGCCGTAGTCGCACCGGGGAGCTGTTTTTT
j_gene: TRBJ2-7; abundance: many; v_gene: TRBV30; d_gene: .; CDR3aa: CAWSPGAGLTYEQYF; CDR3nt: TGTGCCTGGAGTCCAGGGGCGGGCCTAACCTACGAGCAGTACTTC
j_gene: TRBJ1-2; abundance: many; v_gene: TRBV6-2/TRBV6-3; d_gene: .; CDR3aa: CATTPENYGYTF; CDR3nt: TGTGCCACCACCCCGGAGAACTATGGCTACACCTTC
j_gene: TRBJ1-2; abundance: few; v_gene: TRBV28; d_gene: TRBD1; CDR3aa: CASSPPTGTLSYGYTF; CDR3nt: TGTGCCAGCAGCCCCCCGACAGGGACGCTCAGCTATGGCTACACCTTC
j_gene: TRBJ1-1; abundance: .; v_gene: TRBV11-1; d_gene: .; CDR3aa: CASSLGDLSWGEGTEAFF; CDR3nt: TGTGCCAGCAGCTTAGGAGACCTTAGTTGGGGGGAAGGCACTGAAGCTTTCTTT
j_gene: TRBJ1-1; abundance: .; v_gene: TRBV6-1; d_gene: .; CDR3aa: CARRQESLNTEAFF; CDR3nt: TGTGCCCGAAGACAGGAATCCTTGAACACTGAAGCTTTCTTT
j_gene: TRBJ2-6; abundance: .; v_gene: TRBV24-1; d_gene: .; CDR3aa: CATSDPRAGGANVLTF; CDR3nt: TGTGCCACCAGTGACCCAAGGGCTGGTGGGGCCAACGTCCTGACTTTC
j_gene: TRBJ2-2; abundance: .; v_gene: TRBV15; d_gene: .; CDR3aa: CATSRDISGELFF; CDR3nt: TGTGCCACCAGCAGAGATATCTCTGGGGAGCTGTTTTTT
j_gene: TRBJ1-2; abundance: once; v_gene: TRBV7-9; d_gene: TRBD1; CDR3aa: CASSIIQQGARGYTF; CDR3nt: TGTGCCAGCAGCATAATACAACAGGGGGCTCGTGGCTACACCTTC
j_gene: TRBJ2-7; abundance: many; v_gene: TRBV28; d_gene: TRBD1; CDR3aa: CASRKRGQALYEQYF; CDR3nt: TGTGCCAGCAGGAAACGGGGACAGGCCCTCTACGAGCAGTACTTC
j_gene: TRBJ1-1; abundance: many; v_gene: TRBV7-2; d_gene: .; CDR3aa: CASSGGGLTTEAFF; CDR3nt: TGTGCCAGCAGTGGCGGGGGCCTGACCACTGAAGCTTTCTTT
j_gene: TRBJ1-3; abundance: .; v_gene: TRBV27; d_gene: .; CDR3aa: CASSGPNQDTIYF; CDR3nt: TGTGCCAGCTCTGGGCCAAACCAGGACACCATATATTTT
j_gene: TRBJ1-2; abundance: many; v_gene: TRBV6-2/TRBV6-3; d_gene: .; CDR3aa: CASSYNRNYGYTF; CDR3nt: TGTGCCAGCAGCTATAACAGGAACTATGGCTACACCTTC
j_gene: TRBJ1-2; abundance: .; v_gene: TRBV27; d_gene: TRBD1; CDR3aa: CASSVGGTGNGYTF; CDR3nt: TGTGCCAGCAGTGTAGGAGGGACAGGGAATGGCTACACCTTC
j_gene: TRBJ2-5; abundance: many; v_gene: TRBV28; d_gene: .; CDR3aa: CASSPNLGTTSQETQYF; CDR3nt: TGTGCCAGCAGTCCGAACCTCGGGACAACCTCCCAAGAGACCCAGTACTTC
j_gene: TRBJ2-7; abundance: .; v_gene: TRBV28; d_gene: TRBD2; CDR3aa: CASSYRLAGGSAYEQYF; CDR3nt: TGTGCCAGCAGTTACCGACTAGCGGGAGGGTCCGCCTACGAGCAGTACTTC
j_gene: TRBJ2-5; abundance: many; v_gene: TRBV11-2; d_gene: TRBD2; CDR3aa: CASSLLSSGETQYF; CDR3nt: TGTGCCAGCAGCTTATTGAGTAGCGGGGAGACCCAGTACTTC
j_gene: TRBJ2-7; abundance: many; v_gene: TRBV12-3/TRBV12-4; d_gene: .; CDR3aa: CASSVRDWKYEQYF; CDR3nt: TGTGCCAGCAGTGTCCGGGACTGGAAATACGAGCAGTACTTC
j_gene: TRBJ1-3; abundance: many; v_gene: TRBV12-3/TRBV12-4; d_gene: .; CDR3aa: CASTIEGSLGNTIYF; CDR3nt: TGTGCCAGCACTATCGAGGGGAGTCTTGGAAACACCATATATTTT
j_gene: TRBJ1-1; abundance: many; v_gene: TRBV11-1; d_gene: .; CDR3aa: CASSSGRYTEAFF; CDR3nt: TGTGCCAGCAGCTCAGGACGGTACACTGAAGCTTTCTTT
j_gene: TRBJ2-5; abundance: many; v_gene: TRBV28; d_gene: .; CDR3aa: CAIAEGAEETQYF; CDR3nt: TGTGCCATCGCCGAGGGAGCCGAAGAGACCCAGTACTTC
j_gene: TRBJ2-2; abundance: many; v_gene: TRBV6-2/TRBV6-3; d_gene: .; CDR3aa: CASSYGTGGGTGELFF; CDR3nt: TGTGCCAGCAGTTACGGTACCGGAGGGGGCACCGGGGAGCTGTTTTTT
j_gene: TRBJ1-1; abundance: many; v_gene: TRBV28; d_gene: .; CDR3aa: CASSLQDNEAFF; CDR3nt: TGTGCCAGCAGTCTACAGGATAATGAAGCTTTCTTT
j_gene: TRBJ2-7; abundance: once; v_gene: TRBV11-2; d_gene: .; CDR3aa: CASSLAGAGPYEQYF; CDR3nt: TGTGCCAGCAGCTTAGCGGGCGCAGGACCCTACGAGCAGTACTTC